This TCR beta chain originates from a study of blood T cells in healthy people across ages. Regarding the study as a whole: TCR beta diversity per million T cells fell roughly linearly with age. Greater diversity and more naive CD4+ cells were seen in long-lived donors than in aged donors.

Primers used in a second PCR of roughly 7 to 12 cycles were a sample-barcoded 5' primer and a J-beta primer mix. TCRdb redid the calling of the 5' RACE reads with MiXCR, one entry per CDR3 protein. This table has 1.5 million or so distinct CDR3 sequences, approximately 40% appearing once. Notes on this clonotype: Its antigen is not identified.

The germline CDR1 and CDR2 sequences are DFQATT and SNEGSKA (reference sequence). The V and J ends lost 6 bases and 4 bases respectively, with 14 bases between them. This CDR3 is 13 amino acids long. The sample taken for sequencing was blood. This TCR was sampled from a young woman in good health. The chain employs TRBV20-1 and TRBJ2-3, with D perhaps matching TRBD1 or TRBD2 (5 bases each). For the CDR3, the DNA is TGCAGTGCGGGGGAAATGTCCCCAGATACGCAGTATTTT. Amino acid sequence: CSAGEMSPDTQYF.